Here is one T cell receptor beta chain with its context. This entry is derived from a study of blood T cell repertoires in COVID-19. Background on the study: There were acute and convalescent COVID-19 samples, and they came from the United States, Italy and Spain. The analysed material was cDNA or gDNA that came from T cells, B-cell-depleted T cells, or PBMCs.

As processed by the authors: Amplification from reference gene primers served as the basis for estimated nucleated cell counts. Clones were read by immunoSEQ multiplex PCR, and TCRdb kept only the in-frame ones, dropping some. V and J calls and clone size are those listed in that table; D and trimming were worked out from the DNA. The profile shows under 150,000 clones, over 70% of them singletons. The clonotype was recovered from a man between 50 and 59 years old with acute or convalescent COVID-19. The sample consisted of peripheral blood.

CDR3 region: CASSPDRLYGYTF. In DNA, the CDR3 is TGTGCCAGCAGCCCCGACAGGCTCTATGGCTACACCTTC. The gene calls are TRBV6-5 and TRBJ1-2, with a tentative D call TRBD1 (6 bases). Looked up from germline, CDR1 is MNHEY and CDR2 is SVGAGI. V gave up 6 bases and J gave up 4 bases, with 12 bases separating them. The CDR3 is 13 residues long.